This is a list of T cell receptor beta chains from one sample in a study of T cells in narcolepsy. This table comes from immunoSEQ multiplex PCR, and its TCRdb copy is limited to in-frame clones, with some not included. Counted here are tens of thousands of clones, around 83% occurring once; the ten biggest clones make up roughly 0.9%. The sample comprised CD45RA- memory CD4+ T cells from PBMCs. Every receptor here comes from a human donor with narcolepsy. The conserved cysteine and the conserved F or W are not part of the CDR3 here. The order of the fields is V gene, D gene, J gene, CDR3 protein. D genes are given only for firm matches.

TRBV6-6,.,TRBJ1-1,ASSYTLGNTEAF
TRBV16,.,TRBJ1-1,ASSQFRTTNTEAF
TRBV7-6,TRBD2,TRBJ2-6,ASSPGGSSSGANVLT
TRBV5-4,.,TRBJ1-6,ASSLAQDNSPLH
TRBV5-6,TRBD1,TRBJ1-2,ASSMNRDRVHHGYT
TRBV5-4,.,TRBJ2-2,ASSLAAGETGELF
TRBV9,.,TRBJ1-6,ASSLSQGYNSPLH
TRBV2,.,TRBJ1-2,ASSEVRLGTVYGYT
TRBV2,.,TRBJ2-3,ASSEGYTQY
TRBV5-4,.,TRBJ2-7,ASSYGSRLYEQY
TRBV7-2,.,TRBJ1-5,ASSLQNQPQH
TRBV19,.,TRBJ1-5,ASSIGNQPQH
TRBV7-8,.,TRBJ2-7,ASTEPGQINEQY
TRBV6-5,.,TRBJ1-3,ASRDGSSGNTIY
TRBV19,.,TRBJ1-5,ASSIGFENQPQH
TRBV7-6,.,TRBJ2-1,ASSNYGAVNEQF
TRBV6-1,.,TRBJ1-2,ASSEAGGWGYGYT
TRBV7-2,TRBD2,TRBJ2-7,ASSLVLAGGRNEQY
TRBV4-2,.,TRBJ2-2,ASSLNFGRSNTGELF
TRBV18,.,TRBJ1-1,ASSPLKNRMNTEAF
TRBV6-5,.,TRBJ2-3,ASSYTPYTDTQY
TRBV11-3,.,TRBJ1-1,ASSFNRDTEAF
TRBV28,.,TRBJ2-7,ASSESGPGANEQY
TRBV29-1,.,TRBJ1-1,SVERQANTEAF
TRBV19,.,TRBJ1-1,ASSIGFRGMNTEAF
TRBV27,.,TRBJ1-3,ASSLSGVLSGNTIY
TRBV4-3,.,TRBJ2-7,ASSQVSPSYEQY
TRBV10-3,.,TRBJ2-1,AINQGIEDEQF
TRBV11-3,TRBD1,TRBJ2-5,ASSFRTGSARETQY
TRBV5-1,TRBD2,TRBJ2-3,ASSLRLAGSDTQY